This T cell receptor beta chain derives from a study of T-cell memory formation after mild COVID-19. Study-wide context: Largely, the TCR clusters proved donor specific.

TCRdb re-called the 5' RACE reads with MiXCR, one entry per CDR3 protein. Among 98,000 or so distinct CDR3 sequences listed, 15% to 20% were seen once. Germline assignment: CDR1 SGHTA and CDR2 FQGTGA. The CDR3 has 15 amino acids. V was clipped by 5 bases and J by 0 bases, with 12 bases between them. The chain couples TRBV7-3 to TRBJ2-3, with a weak D call TRBD2 (6 bases). Sequenced material: PBMCs or a T cell subset sorted from them (not recorded which). This TCR was recovered from a man between 18 and 35 years old who had mild COVID-19 (a few samples of this study predate the infection). Cell type and time point are not known. In DNA form, the CDR3 reads TGTGCCAGCAGCCGGGGGAGACCTAGCACAGATACGCAGTATTTT. Translating gives CASSRGRPSTDTQYF.